Following are 26 T cell receptor beta chains from one sample sequenced in a study of vaccination effects on CD4 cells after COVID-19. Their specific antigens are unknown. Repertoires were generated with immunoSEQ multiplex PCR, while TCRdb's copy carries only in-frame clones and drops some. The top ten hold 1.5% of the sample, which has tens of thousands of clones, more than 75% seen once. Before sequencing took place, the ViraFEST assay used viral peptide pools to expand antigen-specific CD4+ T cells. Cultured cells yielded isolated CD4+ T cells after more than nine days. All participants had two doses of either the BNT162b2 or mRNA-1273 vaccine. Specimen: CD4+ T cells from PBMCs cultured with HCoV-NL63 spike peptides, collected after COVID-19 vaccination. These receptors were collected from a human donor who received a COVID-19 vaccine. Some clones in this sample may be carry-over from other donors' samples.

The chain is built from TRBV28 and TRBJ2-1, with TRBD2 matching 15 bases. The CDR3 loop spans 16 amino acids. V lost 5 bases, J lost 6 bases, and 5 bases stayed unmatched. Germline V lookup: CDR1 MDHEN, CDR2 SYDVKM. The CDR3 here is CASSTPGLAGGNEQFF. Here the CDR3 DNA reads TGTGCCAGCAGTACACCGGGACTAGCGGGGGGCAATGAGCAGTTCTTC.

The chain links TRBV7-2 to TRBJ1-1, with TRBD1 matching 8 bases. Trimming at V came to 2 bases and at J to 5 bases, leaving 10 bases not matched to a gene. The CDR3 length is 16 residues. Germline V lookup: CDR1 SGHTA, CDR2 FQGNSA. The CDR3 DNA sequence: TGTGCCAGCAGCTTAATTCCCACCAGGGGGCAAACTGAAGCTTTCTTT. This translates into CASSLIPTRGQTEAFF.

The CDR3 DNA is TGTGCCAGCAGCCCTACTAGCGGGGGGGCCGGTGAGCAGTTCTTC. This encodes CASSPTSGGAGEQFF. The chain links TRBV27 to TRBJ2-1, with TRBD2 matching 13 bases. After removal of 6 bases from V and 9 bases from J, the junction contained 8 bases not matched to a gene. The CDR3 contains 15 residues. Germline lookup yields CDR1 MNHEY and CDR2 SMNVEV (reference sequence).

The chain is built from TRBV10-1 and TRBJ2-5; the D gene is possibly TRBD2 (5 bases). With 3 bases removed from V and 1 base from J, the gap between germline ends came to 9 bases. Per the germline V gene, CDR1 is WNHNN and CDR2 is SYGVQD (reference sequence). The CDR3 sequence is 14 residues long. The CDR3 region has the DNA TGCGCCAGCAGTGAACTTCGGGGCCAAGAGACCCAGTACTTC. It is translated as CASSELRGQETQYF.

The chain employs TRBV9 and TRBJ2-2, with D hard to call. The CDR3 covers 13 residues. CDR1 is SGDLS, CDR2 YYNGEE, per germline. Trimming removed 0 bases at V and 7 bases at J, with 7 bases between. CDR3: CASSVVGGGELFF. The CDR3 nucleotides read TGTGCCAGCAGCGTAGTCGGTGGCGGGGAGCTGTTTTTT.

This clone has only a few counts. J is TRBJ1-2 and V is TRBV30; D is undetermined. The V end lost 3 bases, the J end lost 5 bases, and 16 bases lay between the germline ends. This CDR3 spans 14 amino acids. In germline, CDR1 is GTSNPN, CDR2 SVGIG (reference sequence). The DNA for the CDR3 is TGTGCCTGGAGCCGCGGGATCTTCAATTATGGCTACACCTTC. Its translation: CAWSRGIFNYGYTF.

This sequence joins TRBV4-3 and TRBJ2-3; 9 bases line up with TRBD1. V shed 0 bases, J shed 4 bases, and the junction held 5 bases outside the gene matches. Germline V gene data show CDR1 as LGHNA and CDR2 as YSLEER. CDR3 length: 16 residues. The chain's CDR3 is CASSQEAGTGSDTQYF. As DNA, the CDR3 is TGCGCCAGCAGCCAAGAGGCCGGGACAGGGTCAGATACGCAGTATTTT.

V and J are TRBV6-5 and TRBJ2-6; D is unclear. Trimming stripped 5 bases from V and 1 base from J, with 9 bases between. There are 15 residues in the CDR3. In germline, CDR1 is MNHEY, CDR2 SVGAGI. CDR3 nucleotide sequence: TGTGCCAGCAGTCAAAGGGCTTCTGGGGCCAACGTCCTGACTTTC. It is translated as CASSQRASGANVLTF.

The chain combines TRBV6-2 or TRBV6-3 with TRBJ2-5; 9 bases fit TRBD1. CDR1 and CDR2 from the germline V gene are MNHEY and SVGEGT. The CDR3 covers 13 residues. Unmatched junction bases numbered 1, after V lost 5 bases and J lost 3 bases. CDR3 protein: CASSRDREETQYF. The DNA of the CDR3 is TGTGCCAGCAGTAGGGACAGGGAAGAGACCCAGTACTTC.

The table lists this clone with a few counts. V is TRBV7-9 and J is TRBJ1-2; 10 nucleotides line up with TRBD1. Germline V lookup: CDR1 SEHNR, CDR2 FQNEAQ (reference sequence). The V gene end was trimmed by 5 bases and the J gene end by 0 bases; junction bases not matched to a gene: 0. The length of the CDR3 is 14 residues. CDR3 sequence: CASSGQGANYGYTF. CDR3 DNA sequence: TGTGCCAGCAGCGGACAGGGGGCTAACTATGGCTACACCTTC.

Only one count was recorded for this clone. The chain is built from TRBV7-6 and TRBJ1-6; perhaps TRBD1 as D (6 bases). Germline CDR1 is SGHVS and CDR2 is FNYEAQ. Trimming cost V 1 base and J 8 bases, with 12 bases left between them. This CDR3 comprises 15 residues. The CDR3 sequence: CASSLGTDGDSPLHF. CDR3 nucleotide sequence: TGTGCCAGCAGCTTAGGGACAGATGGGGATTCACCCCTCCACTTT.

The chain combines TRBV7-2 with TRBJ2-2; no definite D call. Per the germline V gene, CDR1 is SGHTA and CDR2 is FQGNSA. Trimming stripped 2 bases from V and 1 base from J, with 5 bases between. The CDR3 has 14 residues. DNA for the CDR3: TGTGCCAGCAGCTTATTCTTGAACACCGGGGAGCTGTTTTTT. It translates to CASSLFLNTGELFF.

The rearrangement joins TRBV9 to TRBJ2-3; D is unresolved. V lost 7 bases and J lost 4, with 10 bases in between. Germline values: CDR1 SGDLS, CDR2 YYNGEE. The CDR3 consists of 12 residues. This CDR3 reads CASGRSSDTQYF. Here the CDR3 DNA reads TGTGCCAGCGGCAGAAGCTCAGATACGCAGTATTTT.

The chain employs TRBV19 and TRBJ1-4; unclear D gene. The CDR3 has 14 amino acids. V was cut by 6 bases and J by 5 bases, with 13 bases left in between. Germline CDR1 LNHDA, CDR2 SQIVND (reference sequence). CDR3 DNA sequence: TGTGCCAGTAGCCTAGGGTCTCTGAATGAAAAACTGTTTTTT. This encodes CASSLGSLNEKLFF.

The chain employs TRBV13 and TRBJ2-3, with TRBD2 as a possible D gene (5 bases). V lost 1 base, J lost 1 base, and 12 bases lay in between. Germline V CDR1 and CDR2: PRHDT, FYEKMQ (reference sequence). The CDR3 consists of 16 residues. The CDR3 is CASSLDAGPGTDTQYF. CDR3 DNA: TGTGCCAGCAGCTTAGATGCGGGCCCGGGCACAGATACGCAGTATTTT.

This sequence joins TRBV28 and TRBJ2-5; D possibly corresponds to TRBD2 (6 bases). The germline CDR1 and CDR2 sequences are MDHEN and SYDVKM. The V gene lost 5 bases and the J gene lost 5 bases, with 15 bases spanning the gap. The CDR3 covers 14 residues. For the CDR3, the DNA is TGTGCCAGCAGTAAGCAACTAGCACGGGAGACCCAGTACTTC. It codes for CASSKQLARETQYF.

The chain recombines TRBV2 with TRBJ2-5; D is ambiguous. The CDR3 is 12 residues long. In germline, CDR1 is SNHLY, CDR2 FYNNEI. Trimming took 5 bases from V and 3 from J, leaving 7 bases between them. The CDR3 region is CASSFEEETQYF. In nucleotides, the CDR3 is TGTGCCAGCAGTTTTGAGGAAGAGACCCAGTACTTC.

This chain connects TRBV6-5 to TRBJ1-5; 8 bases fit TRBD1. The CDR3 covers 14 residues. V gave up 6 bases and J gave up 6 bases; unmatched junction bases: 7. Germline V lookup: CDR1 MNHEY, CDR2 SVGAGI. The CDR3 DNA follows: TGTGCCAGCAGCGTCAGGGGGCCGGGTCAGCCCCAGCATTTT. Protein product: CASSVRGPGQPQHF.

The rearrangement joins TRBV20-1 to TRBJ1-1; D is undetermined. Trimming took off 5 bases at V and 7 bases at J, with 8 bases between the two ends. This CDR3 is built from 10 residues. Germline CDR1 reads DFQATT; CDR2 reads SNEGSKA (reference sequence). The CDR3 DNA follows: TGCAGTGCTGCTGACCGTGAAGCTTTCTTT. As protein: CSAADREAFF.

V gene TRBV10-1 combines with J gene TRBJ2-2; TRBD1 agrees at 8 bases. Per the germline V gene, CDR1 is WNHNN and CDR2 is SYGVQD (reference sequence). V lost 3 bases and J lost 3; bases outside the gene matches: 12. The CDR3 spans 18 residues. The CDR3 region is CASSDQASGGSYTGELFF. CDR3 nucleotide sequence: TGCGCCAGCAGTGATCAGGCGTCAGGGGGCTCGTACACCGGGGAGCTGTTTTTT.

The CDR3 loop is CASRTNTEAFF. The CDR3 DNA follows: TGTGCCAGCAGGACGAACACTGAAGCTTTCTTT. The chain combines TRBV7-2 with TRBJ1-1; D is uncertain. Trimming left V 6 bases short and J 1 base short, with 3 bases between. Germline lookup yields CDR1 SGHTA and CDR2 FQGNSA. The CDR3 has 11 residues.

This clone was seen once. A much larger clone lies a single base off, so this may be a read error. The sample has other DNA sequences that encode this CDR3 too. The rearrangement joins TRBV5-1 to TRBJ2-6; D gene unclear. From germline, CDR1 is SGHRS and CDR2 YFSETQ. This CDR3 is 14 amino acids long. V lost 4 bases to trimming and J lost 0 bases, with 5 bases between them. The CDR3 protein is CASSVYSGANVLTF. The CDR3, as DNA: TGCGCCAGCAGCGTGTACTCTGGGGCCAACGTCCTGACTTTC.

The CDR3 DNA reads as TGTGCCAGCAGTGAAGTAGGGATGGATACGCAGTATTTT. Translated: CASSEVGMDTQYF. This chain links TRBV6-1 with TRBJ2-3; D gene uncertain. Trimming removed 1 base at V and 6 bases at J, with 8 bases between. CDR3 length: 13 amino acids. Germline values: CDR1 MNHNS, CDR2 SASEGT.

V and J are TRBV6-1 and TRBJ1-2; D is perhaps TRBD1 (6 bases). V lost 2 bases and J 5 bases, leaving 21 bases between the germline ends. This CDR3 has 17 amino acids. Germline CDR1 reads MNHNS; CDR2 reads SASEGT. The CDR3 coding sequence is TGTGCCAGCAGTGAAACCAGGGCTGGGGGCAGGGTGTATGGCTACACCTTC. The encoded protein is CASSETRAGGRVYGYTF.

This clone was detected a few times. The chain couples TRBV21-1 to TRBJ2-7. TRBV21-1 is a pseudogene locus. The CDR3 has 12 amino acids. CDR3 bases: TGTGCCAGCAGCAATGGTCTCTACGAGCAGTACGTC. Protein sequence: CASSNGLYEQYV.

The rearrangement links TRBV7-9 to TRBJ2-1, with 10 nucleotides matching TRBD2. The CDR3 extends over 14 amino acids. Per the germline V gene, CDR1 is SEHNR and CDR2 is FQNEAQ (reference sequence). V lost 8 bases, J lost 5 bases, and 6 bases stayed unmatched. CDR3 residues: CASRIAGGHNEQFF. The CDR3 DNA is TGTGCCAGCCGGATAGCGGGGGGCCACAATGAGCAGTTCTTC.